Sequencing of this T cell receptor beta chain was carried out in a study of beta chain features in type 1 diabetes. The study's findings and limits: Moderately but significantly shorter TCRB CDR3s were found in Type 1 diabetes patients in all four CD4+ subsets.

Regarding this clone: Antigen: not known.

The authors took one heparinised blood draw, averaging approximately 110 mL, from each donor. Markers CD45RO/CCR7/CD25/CD127/CD95/CD27 served to sort CD4+ naive, central memory, regulatory and stem cell-like memory cells. Reverse transcribing all isolated RNA meant expressed TCRB transcripts were sequenced. Roughly 3.6 million reads on average were seen across naive, central memory and regulatory T cell samples. Measured with immunoSEQ multiplex PCR; TCRdb has only the in-frame clones, and not every one. The data hold 900,000 or so clones, with roughly 15% observed a single time. The TCR originated in a woman aged 18-30 years in good health. Input material: naive CD4+ T cells from blood.

CDR3: CASSLGRGPAEQYF. CDR3 coding DNA: TGTGCCAGCAGCTTAGGGCGGGGTCCCGCCGAGCAGTACTTC. The J gene is TRBJ2-7, the V gene TRBV7-2, with a tentative D call TRBD2 (6 bases). From germline, CDR1 is SGHTA and CDR2 FQGNSA. The V end was cut by 1 base, the J end by 6 bases, with 13 bases between. The CDR3 has 14 amino acids.